Listed below are T cell receptor beta chains from one sample, sequenced in a study of regulatory T cells in long-lasting Graves disease. TCRdb processed the multiplex PCR reads anew with MiXCR; each CDR3 protein has one entry. This sample has more than 350,000 distinct CDR3 sequences; more than 13% occur once, and the top ten carry around 15%. Separately, the same data were catalogued under a study of T cells in Graves' hyperthyroidism and ophthalmopathy.

The sequences come from peripheral blood mononuclear cells (PBMCs), collected at new diagnosis, from a patient treated with antithyroid drugs. The receptors shown here come from a woman aged 25 to 39 with Graves disease. Each CDR3 is given with its conserved first and last residue. D genes are given only for firm matches. Size values are once, few and many counts, or a class for expanded clones, and some rows have none.

>TRBD2|TRBV20-1|many|TRBJ2-7
TGCAGTGCTAGAGATTGGACTAGCGGGAGGTCATCTCTCGCGTACGAGCAGTACTTC
CSARDWTSGRSSLAYEQYF
>NA|TRBV13|few|TRBJ2-1
TGTGTCAGCAGCTTACCGCAGGGGTACAATGAGCAGTTCTTC
CVSSLPQGYNEQFF
>NA|TRBV7-3|many|TRBJ2-5
TGTGCCAGCAGCTTAACGTCCGGGGGACAAGAGACCCAGTACTTC
CASSLTSGGQETQYF
>TRBD2|TRBV5-1|many|TRBJ2-1
TGCGCCAGCAGCTTGAGCGGGAGATGGGAGGATGAGCAGTTCTTC
CASSLSGRWEDEQFF
>TRBD1|TRBV10-3|NA|TRBJ2-3
TGTGCCATCGGACAGGGGGGAGGTACGCAGTATTTT
CAIGQGGGTQYF
>NA|TRBV27|many|TRBJ2-7
TGTGCCAGCAGTTTAAAGGTTGGTCTGGGGGTAAGGGCCTCCTACGAGCAGTACTTC
CASSLKVGLGVRASYEQYF
>NA|TRBV6-9|many|TRBJ2-3
TGTGCCAGCAGTTACTCAAACAGGGGCACAGATACGCAGTATTTT
CASSYSNRGTDTQYF
>TRBD2|TRBV29-1|many|TRBJ2-7
TGCAGCGTTGCTAGGACTAGCGGGACGTACGAGCAGTACTTC
CSVARTSGTYEQYF
>NA|TRBV9|NA|TRBJ2-1
TGTGCCAGCAGCGCCCCTGGGGGCCCTAGGTCCCTGATCTTC
CASSAPGGPRSLIF
>TRBD2|TRBV28|few|TRBJ2-1
TGTGCCAGCAGTTTCCCCCCCGCGGGAGGCGCCTACAATGAGCAGTTCTTC
CASSFPPAGGAYNEQFF
>TRBD1|TRBV12-3/TRBV12-4|many|TRBJ1-1
TGTGCCAGCAGTATTGACAGGGTCCGCACTGAAGCTTTCTTT
CASSIDRVRTEAFF
>TRBD2|TRBV7-9|many|TRBJ2-7
TGTGCCAGCAGGCAAGTAGCGGGATCAGGAAACGAGCAGTACTTC
CASRQVAGSGNEQYF
>TRBD2|TRBV4-2|NA|TRBJ2-2
TGTGCCAGCAGCCAAGGCCGCGCGGGAGATGGCGGGGAGCTGTTTTTT
CASSQGRAGDGGELFF
>NA|TRBV20-1|NA|TRBJ2-2
TGCAGTGCTAGAGATCAAGGGGGGGGTGACACCGGGGAGCTGTTTTTT
CSARDQGGGDTGELFF
>TRBD2|TRBV20-1|many|TRBJ2-3
TGCAGTGCTAGGGCGGGAGGGCAGGATACGCAGTATTTT
CSARAGGQDTQYF
>NA|TRBV20-1|many|TRBJ2-1
TGCAGTGCTACGGGACACCGGAGCTCCTACAATGAGCAGTTCTTC
CSATGHRSSYNEQFF
>TRBD2|TRBV28|many|TRBJ2-1
TGTGCCAGCAGGGCGGGAGTTAGCGGGAATGAGCAGTTCTTC
CASRAGVSGNEQFF
>NA|TRBV28|few|TRBJ1-3
TGTGCCAGCACCTTTTTGTGGACAGCCGCCTCTGGAAACACCATATATTTT
CASTFLWTAASGNTIYF